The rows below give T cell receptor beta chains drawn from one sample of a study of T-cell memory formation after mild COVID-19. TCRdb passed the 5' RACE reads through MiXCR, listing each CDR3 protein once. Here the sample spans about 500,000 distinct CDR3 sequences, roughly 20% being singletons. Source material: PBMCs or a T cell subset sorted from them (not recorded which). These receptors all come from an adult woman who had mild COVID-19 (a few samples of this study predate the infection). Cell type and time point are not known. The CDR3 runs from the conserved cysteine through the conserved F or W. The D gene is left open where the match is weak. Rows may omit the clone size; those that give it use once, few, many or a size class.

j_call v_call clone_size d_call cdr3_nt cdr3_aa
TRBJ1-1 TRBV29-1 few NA TGCAGTCATGGGGAGCGGGCAGCATACATGAACACTGAAGCTTTCTTT CSHGERAAYMNTEAFF
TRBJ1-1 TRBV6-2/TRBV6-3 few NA TGTGCCAGCACGGACACCATGAACACTGAAGCTTTCTTT CASTDTMNTEAFF
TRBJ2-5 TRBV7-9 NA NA TGTGCCAGCACCCATTCACCAGGGGCCTCAGAGACCCAGTACTTC CASTHSPGASETQYF
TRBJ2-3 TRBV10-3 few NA TGTGCCATCAGTGAGTCCAGGGGAGATACGCAGTATTTT CAISESRGDTQYF
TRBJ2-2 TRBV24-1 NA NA TGTGCCACCAGCACGAGCTCGAACACCGGGGAGCTGTTTTTT CATSTSSNTGELFF
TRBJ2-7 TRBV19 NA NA TGTGCCAGTAGTATCCGGGACGGGTCCTACGAGCAGTACTTC CASSIRDGSYEQYF
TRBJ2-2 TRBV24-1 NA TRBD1 TGTGCCACCAGTGTCAGACCGGGACAGGGGATTTCACTTTCCACCGGGGAGCTGTTTTTT CATSVRPGQGISLSTGELFF
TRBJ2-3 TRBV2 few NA TGTGCCAGCAGTGGAAGAATTTCTAGCACAGATACGCAGTATTTT CASSGRISSTDTQYF
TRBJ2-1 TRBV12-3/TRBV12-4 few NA TGTGCCAGCAGTTTCGAGGACCCCTACAATGAGCAGTTCTTC CASSFEDPYNEQFF
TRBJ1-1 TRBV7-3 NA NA TGTGCCAGCAGGAGGACCCTGAACACTGAAGCTTTCTTT CASRRTLNTEAFF
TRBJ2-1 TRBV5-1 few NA TGCGCCAGCAGCTTGGAACAGGGCAGAGGGAATGAGCAGTTCTTC CASSLEQGRGNEQFF
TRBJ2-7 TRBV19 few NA TGTGCCAGTAGTATCCAGGGAGCTCGGGGCGAGCAGTACTTC CASSIQGARGEQYF
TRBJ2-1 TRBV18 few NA TGTGCCAGCTCACCGACGAGCTCCGTATACAATGAGCAGTTCTTC CASSPTSSVYNEQFF
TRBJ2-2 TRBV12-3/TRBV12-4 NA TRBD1 TGTGCCAGCAGTTTGGACAGGGGGCCGGTAAACACCGGGGAGCTGTTTTTT CASSLDRGPVNTGELFF
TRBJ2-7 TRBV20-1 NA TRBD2 TGCAGTGCTAGAGTCGGGACTAGCGGGAGCTACGAGCAGTACTTC CSARVGTSGSYEQYF
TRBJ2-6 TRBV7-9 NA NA TGTGCCAGCAGCTTAGCCTTGGTTGTGGCAGGGTTTAACTCTGGGGCCAACGTCCTGACTTTC CASSLALVVAGFNSGANVLTF
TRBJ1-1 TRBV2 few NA TGTGCCAGCAGTCCCACCACAAACACTGAAGCTTTCTTT CASSPTTNTEAFF
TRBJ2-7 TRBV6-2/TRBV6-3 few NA TGTGCCAGCAGCCCCGGGTCACCGGGCGAGCAGTACTTC CASSPGSPGEQYF
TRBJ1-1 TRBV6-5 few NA TGTGCCAGCAGTTACTCCGGGGGCCGCACTGAAGCTTTCTTT CASSYSGGRTEAFF
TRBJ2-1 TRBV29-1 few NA TGCAGCATTACTAGACCCACCTACAATGAGCAGTTCTTC CSITRPTYNEQFF
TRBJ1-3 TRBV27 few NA TGTGCCAGCAGTCTAATTGACCCCTCCTCTGGAAACACCATATATTTT CASSLIDPSSGNTIYF
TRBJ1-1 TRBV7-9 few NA TGTGCCCTCTCGGACACTGAAGCTTTCTTT CALSDTEAFF
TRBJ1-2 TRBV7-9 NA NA TGTGCCAGCAGCTTAGCCTATACTTTGGGAGGCTACACCTTC CASSLAYTLGGYTF
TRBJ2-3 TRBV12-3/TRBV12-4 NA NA TGTGCCAGCAGTTTGTCTCGGGGAGTAGGGACAGATACGCAGTATTTT CASSLSRGVGTDTQYF
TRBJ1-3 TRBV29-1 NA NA TGCAGCGCACGGACGGGCTCTGGAAACACCATATATTTT CSARTGSGNTIYF
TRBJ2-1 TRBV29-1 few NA TGCAGCGTTGGGGGGACCGGGACCATCTCCTACAATGAGCAGTTCTTC CSVGGTGTISYNEQFF
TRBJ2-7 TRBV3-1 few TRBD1 TGTGCCAGCAGCCCCGACCGGGACAGGGGGACCTACGAGCAGTACTTC CASSPDRDRGTYEQYF
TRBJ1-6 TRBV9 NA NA TGTGCCAGCAGCGTAGATCCGGGGATTCATAATTCACCCCTCCACTTT CASSVDPGIHNSPLHF
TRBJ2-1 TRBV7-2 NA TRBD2 TGTGCCAGCAGCTTAGTGCCCCTAGCGGGTTCCTACAATGAGCAGTTCTTC CASSLVPLAGSYNEQFF
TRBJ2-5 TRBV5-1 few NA TGCGCCAGCAGCGGCGGAGACCAAGAGACCCAGTACTTC CASSGGDQETQYF
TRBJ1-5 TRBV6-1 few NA TGTGCCAGCGCAGCCGACGGGACACTTCCCCATTTT CASAADGTLPHF
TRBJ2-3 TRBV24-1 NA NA TGTGCCACCAGTGCCCAGTTTAAAGGAGATACGCAGTATTTT CATSAQFKGDTQYF
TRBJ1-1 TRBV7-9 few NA TGTGCCAGCAGTTCGGCCGTGAGAAGACAGCTAGAGAACACTGAAGCTTTCTTT CASSSAVRRQLENTEAFF
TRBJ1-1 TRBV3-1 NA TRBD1 TGTGCCAGCAGCCAAGCCGGGACAGGGGGCGCCGGGACTGAAGCTTTCTTT CASSQAGTGGAGTEAFF
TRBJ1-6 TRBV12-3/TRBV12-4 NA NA TGTGCCAGCAGTTTGACGGGGGTTGATTCACCCCTCCACTTT CASSLTGVDSPLHF
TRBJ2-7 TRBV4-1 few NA TGCGCCAGCAGCCACTCGGGACCCGAGCAGTACTTC CASSHSGPEQYF
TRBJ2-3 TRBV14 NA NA TGTGCCAGCAGCCAGGGGGCTCTCACAGATACGCAGTATTTT CASSQGALTDTQYF
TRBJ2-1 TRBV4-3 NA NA TGCGCCAGCAGCCAAGAAGCCCACAGGGTCGGTGGCAATGAGCAGTTCTTC CASSQEAHRVGGNEQFF
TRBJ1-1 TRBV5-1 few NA TGCGCCAGCAGCCCGGACACTAATGAAGCTTTCTTT CASSPDTNEAFF
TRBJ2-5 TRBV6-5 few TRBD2 TGTGCCAGCAGTGGGACTAGCGGGGATTTACAAGAGACCCAGTACTTC CASSGTSGDLQETQYF
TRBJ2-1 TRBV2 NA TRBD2 TGTGCCAGCAGGCTAGCGGAGTCTGATGAGCAGTTCTTC CASRLAESDEQFF
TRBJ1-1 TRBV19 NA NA TGTGCCAGTAGTATAGATGCAGGGATTACTGAAGCTTTCTTT CASSIDAGITEAFF
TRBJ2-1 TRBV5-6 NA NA TGTGCCAGCAGCTTGCCCAGGAATGAGCAGTTCTTC CASSLPRNEQFF
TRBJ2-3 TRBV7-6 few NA TGTGCCAGCAGCTTGGGGGTAGGCGGGAGCACAGATACGCAGTATTTT CASSLGVGGSTDTQYF
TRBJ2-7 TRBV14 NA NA TGTGCCAGCAGCCAAGTGTCCTTAAGCCAGGGCTACGAGCAGTACTTC CASSQVSLSQGYEQYF
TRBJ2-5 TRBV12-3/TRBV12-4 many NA TGTGCCAGCAGTCGAGGGAGCCAAGAGACCCAGTACTTC CASSRGSQETQYF
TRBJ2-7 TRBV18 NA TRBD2 TGTGCCAGCTCACCCTCTGACCGCGGCGGGAGTAGCTTTATATACGAGCAGTACTTC CASSPSDRGGSSFIYEQYF
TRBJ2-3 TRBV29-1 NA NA TGCAGCGTCCTAAGGGGGTCCAGCACAGATACGCAGTATTTT CSVLRGSSTDTQYF
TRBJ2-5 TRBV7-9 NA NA TGTGCCAGCAGCTCGCCGACAGGACCACAAGAGACCCAGTACTTC CASSSPTGPQETQYF
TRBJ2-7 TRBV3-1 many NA TGTGCCAGCAGCCGTAGCGGTAGCGGCCACTACGAGCAGTACTTC CASSRSGSGHYEQYF
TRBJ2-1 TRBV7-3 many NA TGTGCCAGCAGCTTGGGCAGCAGCTCCTACAATGAGCAGTTCTTC CASSLGSSSYNEQFF
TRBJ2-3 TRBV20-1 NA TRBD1 TGCAGTGCTTCCCCTGAGGGGATAGACAGGGAAGTTGGTAGGGATACGCAGTATTTT CSASPEGIDREVGRDTQYF
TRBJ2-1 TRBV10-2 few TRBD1 TGCGCCAGCAGTGACGCCCCGGGACAGGGGGGCAATGAGCAGTTCTTC CASSDAPGQGGNEQFF
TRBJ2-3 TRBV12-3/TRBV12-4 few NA TGTGCCAGCAGCCCCCCCCTGGGGTATGATACGCAGTATTTT CASSPPLGYDTQYF
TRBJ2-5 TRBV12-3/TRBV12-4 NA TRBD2 TGTGCCAGCAGTTTTAGGGGGACTAGCATAGAGACCCAGTACTTC CASSFRGTSIETQYF
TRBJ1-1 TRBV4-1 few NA TGCGCCAGCAGCTCAAGATTGACAGAAATGAACACTGAAGCTTTCTTT CASSSRLTEMNTEAFF
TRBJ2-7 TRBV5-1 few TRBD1 TGCGCCAGCAGCTTGGGACAGGGTAGTAGGTACGAGCAGTACTTC CASSLGQGSRYEQYF